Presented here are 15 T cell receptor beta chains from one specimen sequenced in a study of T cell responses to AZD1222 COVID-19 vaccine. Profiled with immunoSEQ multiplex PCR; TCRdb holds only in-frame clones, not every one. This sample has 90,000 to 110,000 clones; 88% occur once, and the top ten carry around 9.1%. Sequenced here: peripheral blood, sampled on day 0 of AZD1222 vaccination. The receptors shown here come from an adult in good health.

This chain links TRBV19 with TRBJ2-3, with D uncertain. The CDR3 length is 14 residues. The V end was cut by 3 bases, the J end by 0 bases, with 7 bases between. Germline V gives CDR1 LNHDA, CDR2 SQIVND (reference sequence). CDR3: CASSMGASTDTQYF. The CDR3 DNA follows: TGTGCCAGTAGTATGGGCGCAAGCACAGATACGCAGTATTTT.

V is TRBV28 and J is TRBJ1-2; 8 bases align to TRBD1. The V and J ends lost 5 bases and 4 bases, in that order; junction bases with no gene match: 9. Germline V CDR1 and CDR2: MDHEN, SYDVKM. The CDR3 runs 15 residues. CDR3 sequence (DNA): TGTGCCAGCAGTCCCCGGACAGGGCTGGCCTATGGCTACACCTTC. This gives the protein CASSPRTGLAYGYTF.

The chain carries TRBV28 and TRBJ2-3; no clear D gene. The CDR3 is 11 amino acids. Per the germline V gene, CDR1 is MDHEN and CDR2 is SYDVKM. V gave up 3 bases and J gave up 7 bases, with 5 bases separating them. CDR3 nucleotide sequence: TGTGCCAGCAGTTTGCGCCATACGCAGTATTTT. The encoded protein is CASSLRHTQYF. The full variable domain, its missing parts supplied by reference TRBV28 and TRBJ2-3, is DVKVTQSSRYLVKRTGEKVFLECVQDMDHENMFWYRQDPGLGLRLIYFSYDVKMKEKGDIPEGYSVSREKKERFSLILESASTNQTSMYLCASSLRHTQYFGPGTRLTVL.

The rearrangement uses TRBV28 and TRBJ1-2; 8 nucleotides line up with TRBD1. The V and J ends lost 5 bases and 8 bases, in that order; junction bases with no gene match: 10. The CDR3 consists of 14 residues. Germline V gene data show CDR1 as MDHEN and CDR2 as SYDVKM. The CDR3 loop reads CASSTRRGQGGYTF. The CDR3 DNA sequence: TGTGCCAGCAGTACCCGCAGGGGGCAGGGCGGCTACACCTTC.

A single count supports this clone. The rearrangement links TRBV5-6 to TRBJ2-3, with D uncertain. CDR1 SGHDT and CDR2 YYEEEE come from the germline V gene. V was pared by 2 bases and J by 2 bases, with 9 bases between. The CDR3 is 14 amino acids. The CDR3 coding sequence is TGTGCCAGCAGCTTAAGGCTCAACACAGATACGCAGTATTTT. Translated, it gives CASSLRLNTDTQYF.

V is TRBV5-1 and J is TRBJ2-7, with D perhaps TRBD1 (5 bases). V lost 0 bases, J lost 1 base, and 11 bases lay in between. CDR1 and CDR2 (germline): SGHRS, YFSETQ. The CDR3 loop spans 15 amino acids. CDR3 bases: TGCGCCAGCAGCTTGGGACAGCAACCTTCCTACGAGCAGTACTTC. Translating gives CASSLGQQPSYEQYF. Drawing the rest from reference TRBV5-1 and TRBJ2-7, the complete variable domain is KAGVTQTPRYLIKTRGQQVTLSCSPISGHRSVSWYQQTPGQGLQFLFEYFSETQRNKGNFPGRFSGRQFSNSRSEMNVSTLELGDSALYLCASSLGQQPSYEQYFGPGTRLTVT.

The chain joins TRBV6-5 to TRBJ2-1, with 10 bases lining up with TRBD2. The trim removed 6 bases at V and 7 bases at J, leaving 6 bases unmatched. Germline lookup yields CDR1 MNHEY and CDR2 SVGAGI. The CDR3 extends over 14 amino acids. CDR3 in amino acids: CASSSPGLANEQFF. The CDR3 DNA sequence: TGTGCCAGCAGCTCGCCGGGACTAGCGAATGAGCAGTTCTTC.

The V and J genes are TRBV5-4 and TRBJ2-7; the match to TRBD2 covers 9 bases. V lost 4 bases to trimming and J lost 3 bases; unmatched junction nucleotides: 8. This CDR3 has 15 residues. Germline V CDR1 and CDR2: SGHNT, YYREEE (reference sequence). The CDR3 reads CASSLTSGGVYEQYF. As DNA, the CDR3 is TGTGCCAGCAGCCTGACTAGCGGAGGGGTCTACGAGCAGTACTTC. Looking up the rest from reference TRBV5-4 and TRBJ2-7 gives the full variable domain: ETGVTQSPTHLIKTRGQQVTLRCSSQSGHNTVSWYQQALGQGPQFIFQYYREEENGRGNFPPRFSGLQFPNYSSELNVNALELDDSALYLCASSLTSGGVYEQYFGPGTRLTVT.

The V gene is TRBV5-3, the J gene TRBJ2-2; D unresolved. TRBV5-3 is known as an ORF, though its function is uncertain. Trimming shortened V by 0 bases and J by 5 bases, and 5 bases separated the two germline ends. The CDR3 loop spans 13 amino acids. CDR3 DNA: TGTGCCAGAAGCTTGGGGGGAACCGGGGAGCTGTTTTTT. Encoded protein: CARSLGGTGELFF.

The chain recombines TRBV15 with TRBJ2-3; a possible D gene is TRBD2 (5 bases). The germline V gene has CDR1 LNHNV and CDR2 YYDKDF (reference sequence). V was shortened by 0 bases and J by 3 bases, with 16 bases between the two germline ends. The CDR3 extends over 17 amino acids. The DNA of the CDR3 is TGTGCCACCAGCAGAGATCTGGGTGGGAGAAGGACAGATACGCAGTATTTT. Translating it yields CATSRDLGGRRTDTQYF. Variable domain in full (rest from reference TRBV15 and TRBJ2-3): DAMVIQNPRYQVTQFGKPVTLSCSQTLNHNVMYWYQQKSSQAPKLLFHYYDKDFNNEADTPDNFQSRRPNTSFCFLDIRSPGLGDTAMYLCATSRDLGGRRTDTQYFGPGTRLTVL.

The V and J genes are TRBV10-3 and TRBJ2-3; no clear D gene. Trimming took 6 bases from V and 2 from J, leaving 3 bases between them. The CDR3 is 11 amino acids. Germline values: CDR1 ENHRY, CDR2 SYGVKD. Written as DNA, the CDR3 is TGTGCCATCAGAGTCACAGATACGCAGTATTTT. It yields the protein CAIRVTDTQYF.

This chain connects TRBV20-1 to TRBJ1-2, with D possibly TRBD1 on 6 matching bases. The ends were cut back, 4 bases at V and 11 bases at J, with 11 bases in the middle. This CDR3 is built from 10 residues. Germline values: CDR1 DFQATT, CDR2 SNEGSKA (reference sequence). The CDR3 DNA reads TGCAGTGCTAAGGGAGGGGGTTACACCTTC. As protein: CSAKGGGYTF.

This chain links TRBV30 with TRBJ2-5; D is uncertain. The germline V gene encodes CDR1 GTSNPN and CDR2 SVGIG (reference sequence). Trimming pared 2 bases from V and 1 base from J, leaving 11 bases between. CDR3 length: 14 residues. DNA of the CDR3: TGTGCCTGGAGTTCCCCTCCCGGCCAAGAGACCCAGTACTTC. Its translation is CAWSSPPGQETQYF.

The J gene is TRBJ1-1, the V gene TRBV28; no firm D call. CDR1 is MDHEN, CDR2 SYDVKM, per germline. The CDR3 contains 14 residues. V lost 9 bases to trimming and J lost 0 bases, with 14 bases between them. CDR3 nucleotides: TGTGCCAGTTTAAAACGGTTCATGAACACTGAAGCTTTCTTT. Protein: CASLKRFMNTEAFF.

CDR3 in amino acids: CASSELGANNSPLHF. The CDR3 DNA reads as TGTGCCAGCAGTGAACTGGGGGCAAATAATTCACCCCTCCACTTT. The chain has TRBV6-1 and TRBJ1-6, with a weak D call TRBD1 (6 bases). Trimming took off 2 bases at V and 5 bases at J, with 10 bases between the two ends. The CDR3 consists of 15 residues. Germline V CDR1 and CDR2: MNHNS, SASEGT.